This TCR beta chain was sequenced in a study of shared clonotypes between healthy human individuals. In regard to this clone: One end of the junction varies from germline; a read error may be responsible.

Germline CDR1 SQVTM, CDR2 ANQGSEA. The CDR3 contains 12 residues. Naive CD8 populations comprised CD45RO-negative cells positively selected for CCR7, excluding terminally differentiated effector memory CD45RA+ cells. Repertoires were generated with immunoSEQ multiplex PCR, while TCRdb's copy carries only in-frame clones and drops some. This sample has some 630,000 clones, with approximately 96% found just once. This TCR derives from a woman aged 30 to 39 in good health. The source material was naive CD8+ T cells sorted from blood. V gene TRBV29-1 combines with J gene TRBJ1-1; D is ambiguous. The CDR3 loop reads CSVDGLKTEAFF. The CDR3 nucleotides are TGCAGCGTTGACGGACTGAAGACTGAAGCTTTCTTT.